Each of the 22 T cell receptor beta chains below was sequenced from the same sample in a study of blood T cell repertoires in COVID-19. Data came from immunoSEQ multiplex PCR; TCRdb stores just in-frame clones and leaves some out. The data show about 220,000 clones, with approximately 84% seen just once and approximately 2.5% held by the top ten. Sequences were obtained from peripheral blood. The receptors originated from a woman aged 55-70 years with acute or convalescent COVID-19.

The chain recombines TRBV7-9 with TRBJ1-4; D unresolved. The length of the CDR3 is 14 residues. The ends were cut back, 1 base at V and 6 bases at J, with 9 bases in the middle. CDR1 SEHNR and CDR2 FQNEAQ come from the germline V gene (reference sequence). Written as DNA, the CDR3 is TGTGCCAGCAGCTTAGAGGCCGGGTATGAAAAACTGTTTTTT. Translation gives CASSLEAGYEKLFF.

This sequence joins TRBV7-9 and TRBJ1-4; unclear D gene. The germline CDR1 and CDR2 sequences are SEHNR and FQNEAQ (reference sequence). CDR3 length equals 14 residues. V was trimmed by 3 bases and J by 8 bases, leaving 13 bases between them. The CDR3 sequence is CASSLGSAGEKLFF. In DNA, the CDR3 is TGTGCCAGCAGCTTGGGGAGTGCTGGAGAAAAACTGTTTTTT.

The CDR3 DNA follows: TGTGCCAGCAGCTTAATAGACACTCACTATGGCTACACCTTC. This sequence encodes CASSLIDTHYGYTF. J is TRBJ1-2 and V is TRBV7-8; D gene unclear. Germline loops: CDR1 SGHVS, CDR2 FQNEAQ. This CDR3 contains 14 residues. Trimming removed 2 bases at V and 3 bases at J, with 10 bases between.

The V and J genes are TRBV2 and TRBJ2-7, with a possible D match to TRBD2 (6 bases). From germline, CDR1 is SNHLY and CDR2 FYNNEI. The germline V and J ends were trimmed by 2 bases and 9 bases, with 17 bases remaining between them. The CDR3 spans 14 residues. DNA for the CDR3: TGTGCCAGCAGTGAACTACTAGGGTACGGGGGGCAGTACTTC. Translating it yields CASSELLGYGGQYF.

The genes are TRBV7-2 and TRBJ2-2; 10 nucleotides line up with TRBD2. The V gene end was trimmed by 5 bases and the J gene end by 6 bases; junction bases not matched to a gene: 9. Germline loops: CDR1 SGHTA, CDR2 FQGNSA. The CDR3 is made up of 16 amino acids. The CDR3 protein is CASSQRGGPWAGELFF. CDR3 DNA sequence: TGTGCCAGCAGCCAGCGGGGGGGCCCATGGGCCGGGGAGCTGTTTTTT.

CDR3 coding DNA: TGCGCCAGCAGCCAAGATCAGGGTACCCACGAGCAGTACTTC. Amino acid sequence: CASSQDQGTHEQYF. The chain uses TRBV4-1 and TRBJ2-7; possible D gene TRBD1, 5 bases. The V end was cut by 0 bases, the J end by 5 bases, with 11 bases between. Germline values: CDR1 MGHRA, CDR2 YSYEKL. The CDR3 loop spans 14 amino acids.

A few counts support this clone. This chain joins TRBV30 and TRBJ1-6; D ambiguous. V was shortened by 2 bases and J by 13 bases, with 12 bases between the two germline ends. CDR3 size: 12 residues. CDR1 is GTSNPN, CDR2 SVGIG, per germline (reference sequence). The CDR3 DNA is TGTGCCTGGAGTAACGGAGTCGGGCCCCTCCACTTT. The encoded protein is CAWSNGVGPLHF.

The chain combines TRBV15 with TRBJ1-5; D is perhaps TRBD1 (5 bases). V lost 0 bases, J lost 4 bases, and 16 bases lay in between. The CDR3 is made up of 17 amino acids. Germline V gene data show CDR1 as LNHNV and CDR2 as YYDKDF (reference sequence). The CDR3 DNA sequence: TGTGCCACCAGCAGAGATCTAGGGGCCGGCCGGAATCAGCCCCAGCATTTT. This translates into CATSRDLGAGRNQPQHF.

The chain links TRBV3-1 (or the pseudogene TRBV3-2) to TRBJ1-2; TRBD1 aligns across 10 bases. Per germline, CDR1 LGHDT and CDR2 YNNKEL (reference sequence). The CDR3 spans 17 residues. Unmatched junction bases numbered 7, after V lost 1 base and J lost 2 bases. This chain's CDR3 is CASSQAVTGGVNYGYTF. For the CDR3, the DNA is TGTGCCAGCAGCCAAGCCGTGACAGGGGGCGTGAACTATGGCTACACCTTC.

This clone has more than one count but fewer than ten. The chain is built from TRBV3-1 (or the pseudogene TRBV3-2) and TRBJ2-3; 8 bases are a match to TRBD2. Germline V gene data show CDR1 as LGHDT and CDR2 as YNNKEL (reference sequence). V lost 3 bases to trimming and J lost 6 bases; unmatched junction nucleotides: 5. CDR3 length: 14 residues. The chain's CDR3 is CASSHSSGADTQYF. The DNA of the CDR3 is TGTGCCAGCAGCCATAGTAGCGGGGCTGATACGCAGTATTTT.

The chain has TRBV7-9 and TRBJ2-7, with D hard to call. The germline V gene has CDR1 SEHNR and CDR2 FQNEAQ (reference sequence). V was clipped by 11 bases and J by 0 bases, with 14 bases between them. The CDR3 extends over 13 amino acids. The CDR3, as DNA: TGTGCCGTTTCGGTAATGAGCTCCTACGAGCAGTACTTC. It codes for CAVSVMSSYEQYF.

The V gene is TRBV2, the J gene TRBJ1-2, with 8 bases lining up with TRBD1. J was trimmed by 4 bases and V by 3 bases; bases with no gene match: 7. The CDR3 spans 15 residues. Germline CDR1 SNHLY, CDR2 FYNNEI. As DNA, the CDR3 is TGTGCCAGCAGTGAGCACCCAGGGGGCGGCTATGGCTACACCTTC. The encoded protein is CASSEHPGGGYGYTF.

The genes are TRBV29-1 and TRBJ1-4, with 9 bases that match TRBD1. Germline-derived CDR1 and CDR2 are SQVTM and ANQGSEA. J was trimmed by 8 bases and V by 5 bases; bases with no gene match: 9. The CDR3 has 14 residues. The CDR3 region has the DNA TGCAGCGTTCAAGTTGGACAGGGGAGGGAAAAACTGTTTTTT. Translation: CSVQVGQGREKLFF. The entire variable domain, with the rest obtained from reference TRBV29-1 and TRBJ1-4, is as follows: SAVISQKPSRDICQRGTSLTIQCQVDSQVTMMFWYRQQPGQSLTLIATANQGSEATYESGFVIDKFPISRPNLTFSTLTVSNMSPEDSSIYLCSVQVGQGREKLFFGSGTQLSVL.

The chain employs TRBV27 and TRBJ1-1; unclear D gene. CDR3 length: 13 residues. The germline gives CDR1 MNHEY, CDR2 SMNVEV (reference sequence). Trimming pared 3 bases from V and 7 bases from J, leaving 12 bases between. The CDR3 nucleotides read TGTGCCAGCAGTTTGGGTTTACGCGGTGAAGCTTTCTTT. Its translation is CASSLGLRGEAFF.

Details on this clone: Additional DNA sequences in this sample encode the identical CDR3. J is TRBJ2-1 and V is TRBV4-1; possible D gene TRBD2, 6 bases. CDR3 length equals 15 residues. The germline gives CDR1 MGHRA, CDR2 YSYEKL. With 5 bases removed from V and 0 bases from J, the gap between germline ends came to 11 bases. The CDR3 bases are TGCGCCAGCAGCAGGGCGGGGAGCTCCTACAATGAGCAGTTCTTC. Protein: CASSRAGSSYNEQFF.

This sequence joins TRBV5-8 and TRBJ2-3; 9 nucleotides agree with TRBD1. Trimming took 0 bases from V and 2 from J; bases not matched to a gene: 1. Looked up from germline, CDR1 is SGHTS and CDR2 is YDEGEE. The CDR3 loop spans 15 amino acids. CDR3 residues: CASSLGTGVTDTQYF. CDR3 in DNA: TGTGCCAGCAGCTTGGGGACAGGGGTCACAGATACGCAGTATTTT.

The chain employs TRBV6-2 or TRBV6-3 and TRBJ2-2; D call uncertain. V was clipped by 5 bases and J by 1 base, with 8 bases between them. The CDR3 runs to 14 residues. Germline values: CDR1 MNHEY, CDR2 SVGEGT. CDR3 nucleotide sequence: TGTGCCAGCAGTCGCAGATTGAACACCGGGGAGCTGTTTTTT. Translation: CASSRRLNTGELFF.

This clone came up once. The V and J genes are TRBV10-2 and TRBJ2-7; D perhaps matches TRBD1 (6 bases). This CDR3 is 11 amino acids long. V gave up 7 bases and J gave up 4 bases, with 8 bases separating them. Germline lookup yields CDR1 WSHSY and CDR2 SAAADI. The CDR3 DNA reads TGCGCCAGCAAACAGGGTTACGAGCAGTACTTC. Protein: CASKQGYEQYF.

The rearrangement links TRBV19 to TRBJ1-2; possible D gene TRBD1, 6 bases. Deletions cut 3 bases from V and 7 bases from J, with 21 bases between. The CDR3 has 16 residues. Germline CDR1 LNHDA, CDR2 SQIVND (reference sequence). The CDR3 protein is CASSIGRGSFGSGYTF. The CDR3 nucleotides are TGTGCCAGTAGTATCGGCAGGGGATCGTTTGGGTCTGGCTACACCTTC.

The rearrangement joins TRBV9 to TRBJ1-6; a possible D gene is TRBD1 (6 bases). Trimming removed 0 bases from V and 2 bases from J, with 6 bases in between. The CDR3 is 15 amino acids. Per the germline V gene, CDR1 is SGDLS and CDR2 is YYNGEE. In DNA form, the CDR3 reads TGTGCCAGCAGCGTAGGGACAGCCTATAATTCACCCCTCCACTTT. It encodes CASSVGTAYNSPLHF.

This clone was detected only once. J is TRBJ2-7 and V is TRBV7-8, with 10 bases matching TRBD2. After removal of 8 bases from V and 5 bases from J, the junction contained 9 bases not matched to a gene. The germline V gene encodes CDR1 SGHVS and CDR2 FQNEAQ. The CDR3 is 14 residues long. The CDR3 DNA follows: TGTGCCAGCGCCCAGAGCGGGGGGGCGAACGAGCAGTACTTC. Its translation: CASAQSGGANEQYF.

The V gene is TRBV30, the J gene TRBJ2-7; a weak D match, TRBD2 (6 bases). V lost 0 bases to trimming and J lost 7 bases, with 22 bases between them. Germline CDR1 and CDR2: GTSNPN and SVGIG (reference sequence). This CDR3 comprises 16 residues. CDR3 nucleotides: TGTGCCTGGAGTGTACCGGGGAGGCAGGGTCTGGGAGAGCAGTACTTC. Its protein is CAWSVPGRQGLGEQYF.